Sequencing of this T cell receptor (beta chain) was carried out in a study of siplizumab effects on memory and regulatory T cells (dated by TCRdb to the late 2010s). Broadly, across the study: The study examined how the anti-CD2 antibody siplizumab affects alloreactive T-cell subsets in allogeneic mixed lymphocyte reactions built from human PBMCs.

Additional sequencing covered unstimulated subsets from a few donor pairs, namely CD8+ effector memory, CD4+ naive, CD8+ TEMRA, CD4+ memory and CD8+ naive. TCRbeta CDR3 sequencing was performed on sorted unstimulated T cells and on proliferating T cells recovered from mixed lymphocyte reactions. Fresh whole blood from over 8 HLA-typed healthy donors was used to isolate PBMCs. Libraries came from the immunoSEQ multiplex PCR assay. Each sample had 90,000 to 100,000 TCR templates assayed by the deep sequencing platform. Genomic DNA extracted from sorted T cells was used for TCRbeta CDR3 sequencing. Processing in the source paper ran as follows. The R programming language was used for the clonal analysis of the TCRbeta CDR3 data. Unstimulated samples were compared with post-reaction CFSE-low samples to define alloreactive CD4+ and CD8+ clones. Alloreactive CD4+ clones were assigned to regulatory or non-regulatory origin by matching sequences to sorted unstimulated Treg and non-Treg repertoires. TCRdb retrieved this table from immuneACCESS and kept in-frame rearrangements only. Not all clones are present; in checked studies, unresolved V genes account for under half, and no reason is known for the remainder. V and J calls and clone size follow that table, whereas D and trimming were derived from the DNA. In this sample the table shows 62,000 or so clones, around four fifths of which occur a single time. The ten largest clones capture roughly 3.8% of the sample.

The germline V gene sets CDR1 to SQVTM and CDR2 to ANQGSEA. V lost 6 bases and J lost 1 base; the stretch between them is 19 bases long. Its CDR3 holds 15 amino acids, cysteine through phenylalanine. Of the read, only the CDR3 DNA is kept; its 45 bases are in frame from base 1. About this clone: Its antigen is still unknown. No base quality information exists; no much larger clone differs at one position.

Summary of the overall study and its limitations: Because sequences below about 10^-5 frequency were poorly captured, only a minor fraction of alloreactive clones could be mapped to unstimulated subsets. The cumulative frequency of alloreactive sequences that could be traced back to unstimulated CD4+ memory T cells was significantly reduced by siplizumab. Whether proliferating Tregs from siplizumab cultures were suppressive was not functionally confirmed. Unstimulated naive T cells appeared more diverse than memory T cells, and naive cells seemed to contribute substantially to the alloresponse. Among mappable alloreactive CD4+ clones, the Treg-derived fraction averaged approximately 69% with siplizumab versus around 27% in control reactions. A naive or memory phenotype could not be assigned to roughly 80-97% of proliferating CD4+ or CD8+ clones.

Here the chain combines TRBV29-1 and TRBJ2-7; the D gene is tentatively TRBD1 or TRBD2, each matching 5 bases. This TCR was sampled from a human donor in good health. The source material was memory CD4+ T cells sorted from blood. The cell subset or site label of this sample denotes: unstimulated CD4+ memory T cells. The nucleotide sequence reads TGCAGCGTACGGGACCGCACTGGGCAATCCTACGAGCAGTACTTC. This is translated as CSVRDRTGQSYEQYF.